The source of this T cell receptor (beta chain) is a study of cytomegalovirus exposure and HLA in healthy donors. Regarding the study as a whole: Reports indicate that TCR beta sequences accurately predicted the HLA-A and HLA-B alleles of most subjects. Indistinguishable V segments, including TRBV6-2 and TRBV6-3, were excluded.

With regard to this clone: Its cognate antigen is unknown.

PCR primers comprised 60 Vbeta and 13 Jbeta primers. TCRdb keeps only in-frame clones here, not all; method: immunoSEQ multiplex PCR. The sample yields tens of thousands of clones, 65% to 70% seen once. There are 14 residues in the CDR3. Germline V gene data show CDR1 as LGHNT and CDR2 as FRNRAP. The V segment lost 4 bases and the J segment 2 bases; nucleotides outside the gene matches: 3. The sequencing input was PBMCs. The gene calls are TRBV12-5 and TRBJ2-3; 7 bases are a match to TRBD1. The source is a woman aged 50 to 60 in good health and CMV-seropositive. The CDR3 DNA reads TGTGCTAGTGGTTCGGGACAGCTCACAGATACGCAGTATTTT. Translation: CASGSGQLTDTQYF.